These 17 T cell receptor beta chains were all obtained from the same sample, sequenced in a study of identical twins' blood T cells (dated by TCRdb to the early 2010s). Library preparation was by 5' RACE. The sequencer was an Illumina Genome Analyzer IIx. TCRdb ran its own pipeline on the public reads, namely fastp trimming at Q25 and MiXCR clone calling, and kept in-frame beta chains. When rows share a CDR3 protein, they turn into one entry using the most common DNA and genes. This sample has 300,000 to 400,000 distinct CDR3 sequences in its table, and 25% to 35% of those were observed once. The ten largest clones take up about 6% of the sample. What was sequenced was PBMCs. These TCRs come from a woman aged 18-49 years in good health.

To note about this clonotype: A much larger clone is a single base away; this may be a read error. This chain links TRBV20-1 with TRBJ2-3, with no clear D. The CDR3 spans 14 residues. Germline V gene data show CDR1 as DFQATT and CDR2 as SNEGSKA (reference sequence). CDR3 protein: CGALSVFPTDTQYF. The CDR3 DNA reads as TGCGGTGCCCTATCCGTCTTTCCCACAGATACGCAGTATTTT.

This clonotype was seen repeatedly, ten times or more. Here the CDR3 DNA reads TGTGCCAGCAGACGAGGGGGGAACACTGAAGCTTTCTTT. Its protein is CASRRGGNTEAFF. The chain is built from TRBV12-3 or TRBV12-4 and TRBJ1-1, with D tentatively TRBD1 (6 bases). The V end was cut by 6 bases, the J end by 1 base, with 9 bases between. The CDR3 consists of 13 residues.

V gene TRBV20-1 combines with J gene TRBJ2-7; TRBD2 matches 11 bases. The germline CDR1 and CDR2 sequences are DFQATT and SNEGSKA (reference sequence). The CDR3 loop spans 14 amino acids. After removal of 5 bases from V and 6 bases from J, the junction contained 9 bases not matched to a gene. CDR3: CSAPTTSGKGEQYF. The CDR3 coding sequence is TGCAGTGCTCCTACGACTAGCGGGAAAGGCGAGCAGTACTTC.

Only a few counts were recorded for this clonotype. The chain is built from TRBV7-9 and TRBJ1-4; D not certain. Germline loops: CDR1 SEHNR, CDR2 FQNEAQ (reference sequence). The CDR3 is 14 residues long. Trimming removed 4 bases from V and 5 bases from J, with 11 bases in between. CDR3 sequence: CASSYGVGNEKLFF. The CDR3 coding sequence is TGTGCCAGCAGCTACGGGGTTGGGAATGAAAAACTGTTTTTT.

This chain uses TRBV27 with TRBJ1-6; a possible D gene is TRBD1 (5 bases). The V end lost 1 base, the J end lost 6 bases, and 10 bases lay between the germline ends. The CDR3 length is 15 residues. The V gene's germline CDR1 is MNHEY and CDR2 SMNVEV (reference sequence). The CDR3 sequence: CASSLFQGPNSPLHF. The CDR3 nucleotides are TGTGCCAGCAGTTTATTCCAGGGCCCTAATTCACCCCTCCACTTT.

This clonotype was counted a few times. The chain carries TRBV5-1 and TRBJ1-1; D unresolved. V lost 0 bases and J lost 1, with 7 bases in between. The germline gives CDR1 SGHRS, CDR2 YFSETQ. The CDR3 is 14 amino acids. CDR3 DNA: TGCGCCAGCAGCTTGGGGCCCCCGAACACTGAAGCTTTCTTT. This gives the protein CASSLGPPNTEAFF. The full variable domain, with the rest looked up from reference TRBV5-1 and TRBJ1-1, is KAGVTQTPRYLIKTRGQQVTLSCSPISGHRSVSWYQQTPGQGLQFLFEYFSETQRNKGNFPGRFSGRQFSNSRSEMNVSTLELGDSALYLCASSLGPPNTEAFFGQGTRLTVV.

The rearrangement joins TRBV20-1 to TRBJ2-1; D is unresolved. This CDR3 comprises 13 residues. Germline V gene sequence: CDR1 DFQATT, CDR2 SNEGSKA (reference sequence). Trimming pared 3 bases from V and 8 bases from J, leaving 14 bases between. For the CDR3, the DNA is TGCAGTGCTAGGCCCCCCGGTTTGTATGAGCAGTTCTTC. Protein sequence: CSARPPGLYEQFF.

The rearrangement links TRBV2 to TRBJ2-1; the match to TRBD2 covers 7 bases. The V gene end was trimmed by 5 bases and the J gene end by 4 bases; junction bases not matched to a gene: 5. Germline V gives CDR1 SNHLY, CDR2 FYNNEI. The CDR3 sequence is 14 residues long. CDR3 coding DNA: TGTGCCAGCAGTCCAAGCGGGGAGTACAATGAGCAGTTCTTC. Amino acids: CASSPSGEYNEQFF. Complete variable domain (other parts from reference TRBV2 and TRBJ2-1): EPEVTQTPSHQVTQMGQEVILRCVPISNHLYFYWYRQILGQKVEFLVSFYNNEISEKSEIFDDQFSVERPDGSNFTLKIRSTKLEDSAMYFCASSPSGEYNEQFFGPGTRLTVL.

The rearrangement links TRBV6-5 to TRBJ1-1; D perhaps matches TRBD1 (6 bases). The CDR3 is 14 residues long. V lost 8 bases, J lost 4 bases, and 17 bases lay in between. The V gene's germline CDR1 is MNHEY and CDR2 SVGAGI. CDR3 sequence (DNA): TGTGCCAGCGTTACATCGGGGGGCGTCACTGAAGCTTTCTTT. Amino acids: CASVTSGGVTEAFF.

For this clonotype: The junction shows a germline mismatch at one end, possibly a read error. V and J are TRBV7-2 and TRBJ2-7, with TRBD2 matching over 8 bases. CDR3 size: 15 residues. Germline V gene sequence: CDR1 SGHTA, CDR2 FQGNSA. The CDR3 reads CASSLTSGSSYGQYF. The CDR3 region has the DNA TGTGCCAGCAGCTTAACTAGCGGTAGCTCCTACGGGCAGTACTTC.

This clonotype was found many times. This chain uses TRBV28 with TRBJ1-2; 8 nucleotides align to TRBD1. The CDR3 consists of 15 residues. The germline CDR1 and CDR2 sequences are MDHEN and SYDVKM. V lost 10 bases to trimming and J lost 1 base; unmatched junction nucleotides: 11. CDR3 residues: CAIAGQVLFNYGYTF. Here the CDR3 DNA reads TGTGCCATCGCGGGACAGGTCCTCTTTAACTATGGCTACACCTTC.

V usage is TRBV5-6 and J usage is TRBJ1-3; no clear D gene. The CDR3 totals 14 residues. From germline, CDR1 is SGHDT and CDR2 YYEEEE. V was cut by 1 base and J by 0 bases, with 5 bases left in between. CDR3 residues: CASSLFVSGNTIYF. CDR3 sequence (DNA): TGTGCCAGCAGCTTGTTCGTCTCTGGAAACACCATATATTTT.

V usage is TRBV7-2 and J usage is TRBJ2-1; TRBD1 agrees at 7 bases. V was pared by 1 base and J by 3 bases, with 9 bases of the junction left unmatched. Germline-derived CDR1 and CDR2 are SGHTA and FQGNSA. This CDR3 is built from 17 residues. The CDR3 region is CASSLGTGTDFYNEQFF. The CDR3 DNA follows: TGTGCCAGCAGCTTAGGAACCGGGACAGACTTCTACAATGAGCAGTTCTTC. The variable domain in full, with the rest retrieved from reference TRBV7-2 and TRBJ2-1, is GAGVSQSPSNKVTEKGKDVELRCDPISGHTALYWYRQSLGQGLEFLIYFQGNSAPDKSGLPSDRFSAERTGGSVSTLTIQRTQQEDSAVYLCASSLGTGTDFYNEQFFGPGTRLTVL.

This rearrangement joins TRBV20-1 to TRBJ2-1, with 11 bases that match TRBD2. Germline loops: CDR1 DFQATT, CDR2 SNEGSKA (reference sequence). Unmatched junction bases numbered 7, after V lost 5 bases and J lost 7 bases. The CDR3 covers 14 residues. The DNA for the CDR3 is TGCAGTGCTGAGACTAGCGGGGCTGTAAATGAGCAGTTCTTC. This translates into CSAETSGAVNEQFF.

The chain is built from TRBV5-1 and TRBJ1-3; no reliable D call. The CDR3 length is 17 residues. Germline lookup yields CDR1 SGHRS and CDR2 YFSETQ. Between the trimmed V and J ends, which lost 3 bases and 3 bases, there was a span of 19 bases. The CDR3 loop is CASSSPYRTDLGNTIYF. The CDR3, as DNA: TGCGCCAGCAGCTCGCCCTACCGGACGGATCTTGGAAACACCATATATTTT.

The table lists this clonotype with a few counts. The CDR3 loop reads CASSPLAFGEQFF. CDR3 DNA: TGTGCCAGCAGCCCTCTAGCTTTCGGCGAGCAGTTCTTC. The chain is built from TRBV4-2 and TRBJ2-1; D is possibly TRBD2 (5 bases). V was clipped by 4 bases and J by 10 bases, with 14 bases between them. The germline V gene encodes CDR1 LGHNA and CDR2 YNFKEQ. The CDR3 covers 13 residues.

This clonotype has a handful of counts. The chain is built from TRBV20-1 and TRBJ2-5; no firm D call. The V gene's germline CDR1 is DFQATT and CDR2 SNEGSKA (reference sequence). The CDR3 consists of 12 residues. Trimming took off 3 bases at V and 2 bases at J, with 7 bases between the two ends. CDR3 region: CSASRSQETQYF. The CDR3 nucleotides are TGCAGTGCTAGTCGGAGTCAAGAGACCCAGTACTTC.